The rows below give T cell receptor beta chains drawn from one sample of a study of blood T cell repertoires in COVID-19. Profiled with immunoSEQ multiplex PCR; TCRdb holds only in-frame clones, not every one. The sample shows approximately 300,000 clones, about nine tenths of them seen only once. The sample was PBMCs or T cells enriched from blood (not recorded which). These receptors were collected from a man in his fifties or sixties who had recovered from COVID-19. CDR3s include the opening cysteine and the closing phenylalanine or tryptophan. Each record gives: V gene, J gene, D gene, clone size, CDR3 protein, CDR3 DNA. A D gene is named only where the DNA matches it firmly. Expanded clones are given a class, and other clones once, few, many or no size at all.

>TRBV3-1/TRBV3-2|TRBJ2-3|NA|NA
CASSQGAGDTQYF
TGTGCCAGCAGCCAAGGTGCGGGAGATACGCAGTATTTT
>TRBV9|TRBJ2-5|TRBD2|NA
CASSVEEGGSRETQYF
TGTGCCAGCAGCGTAGAAGAGGGAGGGTCGCGAGAGACCCAGTACTTC
>TRBV5-1|TRBJ2-1|NA|NA
CASSLADSRNEQFF
TGCGCCAGCAGCTTGGCGGACAGTAGGAATGAGCAGTTCTTC
>TRBV5-4|TRBJ1-1|NA|NA
CASSLVGGGRKNTEAFF
TGTGCCAGCAGCTTGGTGGGGGGGGGCCGGAAGAACACTGAAGCTTTCTTT
>TRBV27|TRBJ2-2|TRBD2|NA
CASSFGLAGGTGELFF
TGTGCCAGCAGTTTTGGACTAGCGGGAGGCACCGGGGAGCTGTTTTTT
>TRBV11-2|TRBJ2-1|TRBD2|NA
CASSLRTSGRTSPYNEQFF
TGTGCCAGCAGCTTAAGGACTAGCGGGAGGACTTCCCCCTACAATGAGCAGTTCTTC
>TRBV29-1|TRBJ2-1|TRBD1|NA
CSVDRGHSYNEQFF
TGCAGCGTTGACAGGGGGCACTCCTACAATGAGCAGTTCTTC
>TRBV12-3/TRBV12-4|TRBJ2-3|NA|NA
CASRYNTDTQYF
TGTGCCAGCAGATATAACACAGATACGCAGTATTTT
>TRBV11-1|TRBJ1-1|NA|many
CASSLKPRNTEAFF
TGTGCCAGCAGCTTAAAACCGCGGAACACTGAAGCTTTCTTT
>TRBV19|TRBJ1-5|NA|NA
CASSIQGQGLGQPQHF
TGTGCCAGTAGTATCCAGGGGCAGGGGTTAGGTCAGCCCCAGCATTTT
>TRBV28|TRBJ1-5|NA|NA
CASSPTQGGRQPQHF
TGTGCCAGCAGTCCAACGCAGGGAGGACGCCAGCCCCAGCATTTT
>TRBV30|TRBJ1-5|NA|NA
CAWSSGPGGQPQHF
TGTGCCTGGAGTTCCGGGCCCGGGGGTCAGCCCCAGCATTTT
>TRBV18|TRBJ2-6|NA|NA
CASSSLPSSGANVLTF
TGTGCCAGCTCGTCTCTACCCTCCTCTGGGGCCAACGTCCTGACTTTC
>TRBV19|TRBJ1-1|NA|NA
CASSIAGPPTPTEAFF
TGTGCCAGTAGTATTGCGGGACCCCCAACCCCGACTGAAGCTTTCTTT
>TRBV28|TRBJ2-5|NA|NA
CASSTRSKETQYF
TGTGCCAGCAGTACCCGGTCGAAAGAGACCCAGTACTTC
>TRBV28|TRBJ1-6|NA|once
CASRAALYNSPLHF
TGTGCCAGCAGGGCCGCCTTGTATAATTCACCCCTCCACTTT
>TRBV18|TRBJ1-1|TRBD1|NA
CASSPRQGDSLNTEAFF
TGTGCCAGCTCACCCCGGCAAGGGGACAGTTTGAACACTGAAGCTTTCTTT
>TRBV7-3|TRBJ1-1|NA|NA
CASSQNTGGEAFF
TGTGCCAGCAGCCAAAACACCGGAGGAGAGGCTTTCTTT
>TRBV28|TRBJ2-4|NA|NA
CASTSWSGSLAKNIQYF
TGTGCCAGCACCTCGTGGTCGGGATCCCTAGCCAAAAACATTCAGTACTTC
>TRBV4-1|TRBJ2-3|TRBD1|NA
CASSLRQGAGTDTQYF
TGCGCCAGCAGCCTCCGACAGGGGGCTGGAACAGATACGCAGTATTTT
>TRBV19|TRBJ2-3|TRBD2|NA
CASSRGLAGSGGSDTQYF
TGTGCCAGTAGTCGGGGACTAGCGGGGTCCGGGGGGTCAGATACGCAGTATTTT
>TRBV29-1|TRBJ1-1|NA|few
CSVGRGGAEAFF
TGCAGCGTCGGCAGAGGGGGGGCTGAAGCTTTCTTT
>TRBV7-2|TRBJ2-3|TRBD2|NA
CASSKERLAGVDTQYF
TGTGCCAGCAGCAAGGAGAGACTAGCGGGAGTAGATACGCAGTATTTT
>TRBV10-2|TRBJ2-1|TRBD1|NA
CASINRDRGLYNEQFF
TGCGCCAGCATCAACCGGGACAGGGGGCTCTACAATGAGCAGTTCTTC
>TRBV28|TRBJ1-1|TRBD1|few
CASIVGQDTEAFF
TGTGCCAGCATAGTAGGACAGGACACTGAAGCTTTCTTT
>TRBV5-1|TRBJ1-5|TRBD1|NA
CASSLGGQGATQPQHF
TGCGCCAGCAGCTTGGGAGGACAGGGGGCGACTCAGCCCCAGCATTTT
>TRBV6-5|TRBJ1-1|NA|NA
CASSITGGLTEAFF
TGTGCCAGCAGTATCACCGGAGGGTTAACTGAAGCTTTCTTT
>TRBV5-1|TRBJ1-3|TRBD1|NA
CASSPQGALGNTIYF
TGCGCCAGCAGCCCACAGGGGGCTTTGGGAAACACCATATATTTT
>TRBV28|TRBJ1-6|NA|NA
CASSPQGRRSPLHF
TGTGCCAGCAGTCCACAGGGTAGGCGTTCACCCCTCCACTTT
>TRBV18|TRBJ2-1|NA|NA
CASSPYREGDEQFF
TGTGCCAGCTCACCTTACAGGGAGGGCGATGAGCAGTTCTTC
>TRBV10-1|TRBJ2-2|NA|NA
CASSRDRPPGELFF
TGCGCCAGCAGCCGCGACAGGCCCCCCGGGGAGCTGTTTTTT
>TRBV9|TRBJ2-5|TRBD1|NA
CASSAPGQGAPETQYF
TGTGCCAGCAGCGCTCCGGGACAGGGGGCTCCAGAGACCCAGTACTTC
>TRBV7-8|TRBJ1-1|NA|NA
CASSLVSGNTEAFF
TGTGCCAGCAGCTTAGTTTCAGGGAACACTGAAGCTTTCTTT
>TRBV27|TRBJ2-7|NA|NA
CASSFTGETYEQYF
TGTGCCAGCAGTTTTACAGGAGAAACCTACGAGCAGTACTTC
>TRBV7-2|TRBJ2-4|TRBD1|NA
CASSLGQRYIQYF
TGTGCCAGCAGCTTGGGACAGCGGTACATTCAGTACTTC
>TRBV5-4|TRBJ2-1|TRBD2|NA
CASRPPGLAGLGSYNEQFF
TGTGCCAGCAGGCCACCGGGACTAGCGGGATTGGGTTCCTACAATGAGCAGTTCTTC
>TRBV28|TRBJ1-1|NA|NA
CASSLPRAGLGTEAFF
TGTGCCAGCAGTTTGCCCCGCGCGGGGCTGGGCACTGAAGCTTTCTTT
>TRBV7-9|TRBJ2-7|TRBD2|few
CASSLNRLAGEQYF
TGTGCCAGCAGCTTAAATCGACTAGCGGGCGAGCAGTACTTC
>TRBV5-4|TRBJ2-7|TRBD2|NA
CASRTGTSGGPYEQYF
TGTGCCAGCAGAACCGGGACTAGCGGGGGCCCCTACGAGCAGTACTTC
>TRBV5-1|TRBJ2-5|TRBD2|NA
CASSLLAGNQETQYF
TGCGCCAGCAGCTTACTAGCGGGAAACCAAGAGACCCAGTACTTC
>TRBV4-1|TRBJ1-1|TRBD1|NA
CASSQGNRGSNTEAFF
TGCGCCAGCAGCCAAGGTAACAGGGGTTCGAACACTGAAGCTTTCTTT
>TRBV4-2|TRBJ1-6|NA|NA
CASSLLVQGYNSPLHF
TGTGCCAGCAGCCTCTTAGTACAGGGCTATAATTCACCCCTCCACTTT
>TRBV6-5|TRBJ1-3|NA|NA
CASSVRDSGNTIYF
TGTGCCAGCAGCGTGAGGGACTCTGGAAACACCATATATTTT
>TRBV19|TRBJ2-7|NA|once
CASSIGGRHYEQYF
TGTGCCAGTAGTATAGGTGGGAGACACTACGAGCAGTACTTC
>TRBV2|TRBJ2-7|TRBD1|NA
CASSAGQGGREQYF
TGTGCCAGCAGTGCGGGACAGGGGGGGCGCGAGCAGTACTTC
>TRBV5-3|TRBJ2-2|NA|NA
CARSHSHRDTGELFF
TGTGCCAGAAGCCATAGCCACCGAGACACCGGGGAGCTGTTTTTT
>TRBV5-4|TRBJ2-1|NA|once
CASSPRGYNEQFF
TGTGCCAGCAGCCCCCGGGGGTACAATGAGCAGTTCTTC
>TRBV5-6|TRBJ1-2|NA|NA
CASSFHRLNYGYTF
TGTGCCAGCAGCTTTCACAGGCTTAACTATGGCTACACCTTC
>TRBV27|TRBJ2-7|TRBD2|NA
CATHGASGSISYEQYF
TGTGCCACCCACGGGGCTAGCGGGAGTATTTCCTACGAGCAGTACTTC
>TRBV4-2|TRBJ1-4|NA|NA
CASSQQQGATNEKLFF
TGTGCCAGCAGCCAGCAACAGGGTGCAACTAATGAAAAACTGTTTTTT
>TRBV4-1|TRBJ1-2|NA|NA
CASSQDQGVYGYTF
TGCGCCAGCAGCCAAGATCAAGGGGTCTATGGCTACACCTTC
>TRBV6-5|TRBJ2-2|TRBD1|once
CASRYAPGQGAGELFF
TGTGCCAGCAGATACGCGCCGGGACAGGGTGCCGGGGAGCTGTTTTTT